The source of this T cell receptor beta chain is a study of blood T cell repertoires in COVID-19. Study information: Spain, Italy and the United States supplied samples that represented acute and convalescent COVID-19.

CDR1 SGDLS and CDR2 YYNGEE come from the germline V gene. With 3 bases clipped from V and 1 base from J, the junction kept 9 bases outside the gene matches. CDR3 length: 17 amino acids. Repertoires were generated with immunoSEQ multiplex PCR, while TCRdb's copy carries only in-frame clones and drops some. The sample has 120,000 or so clones, less than 90% seen once. This TCR was sampled from a man older than 75 with active or convalescent COVID-19. The rearrangement uses TRBV9 and TRBJ2-3; 9 positions match TRBD2. What was sequenced was peripheral blood. In DNA form, the CDR3 reads TGTGCCAGCAGCGAGGCCCCCCGCGGGAGGGGCACAGATACGCAGTATTTT. Protein: CASSEAPRGRGTDTQYF.